The rows below give T cell receptor beta chains drawn from one sample of a study of early T cells in non-severe SARS-CoV-2 infection. One entry per CDR3 protein, called by TCRdb with MiXCR from the 5' RACE reads. The profile shows about 110,000 distinct CDR3 sequences, about 12% of them singletons. The sample was whole blood. The receptor set was obtained from an adult who was a healthcare worker with PCR-confirmed SARS-CoV-2 infection or an uninfected control (not recorded which). The CDR3 runs from the conserved cysteine through the conserved F or W. A D gene is named only where the DNA matches it firmly. Clone size is stated in some rows and not others, as once, few, many or a class when expanded.

clone_size,j_call,d_call,v_call,cdr3_nt,cdr3_aa
-,TRBJ2-7,TRBD1,TRBV12-3/TRBV12-4,TGTGCCAGCAGTCCCCTTCGGGACAGATCCTACGAGCAGTACTTC,CASSPLRDRSYEQYF
many,TRBJ2-5,-,TRBV5-1,TGCGCCAGCAGCAGGGGTAGGGAGACCCAGTACTTC,CASSRGRETQYF
many,TRBJ2-1,TRBD2,TRBV11-2,TGTGCCAGCAGCTTCACTAGCGGGAGAAAGGGCAATGAGCAGTTCTTC,CASSFTSGRKGNEQFF
few,TRBJ1-3,-,TRBV11-2,TGTGCCAGCAGCTTGGGACCCTCGCGGGGAAACACCATATATTTT,CASSLGPSRGNTIYF
-,TRBJ1-6,-,TRBV21-1,TGTGCCAGGGGGGGGGTTCCCCTCCACTTT,CARGGVPLHF
-,TRBJ2-5,TRBD2,TRBV7-3,TGTGCCAGCAGCTTGGGGACTACCCCCCAAGAGACCCAGTACTTC,CASSLGTTPQETQYF
few,TRBJ2-3,-,TRBV28,TGTGCCAGCAGTTTCTACGGCCAGGGCGTGGATACGCAGTATTTT,CASSFYGQGVDTQYF
-,TRBJ2-1,TRBD2,TRBV4-2,TGTGCCAGCACCGAAATCGCGTCGGGGGGGCTTTACAATGAGCAGTTCTTC,CASTEIASGGLYNEQFF
-,TRBJ2-1,TRBD2,TRBV5-1,TGCGCCAGCAGCGAATCTACTAGCGGGACCTCCTACAATGAGCAGTTCTTC,CASSESTSGTSYNEQFF
-,TRBJ2-5,-,TRBV30,TGTGCCTGGAGCAGGGTGGAGGAGACCCAGTACTTC,CAWSRVEETQYF
many,TRBJ2-5,-,TRBV20-1,TGCAGTGCGGCTCCTTCTAGTTTCCAAGAGACCCAGTACTTC,CSAAPSSFQETQYF
-,TRBJ2-3,-,TRBV23-1,TGCGCCAGCAGTCATCCGGGCCCCACAGATACGCAGTATTTT,CASSHPGPTDTQYF
-,TRBJ2-1,-,TRBV14,TGTGCCAGCAGCCCCACGCTCTACAATGAGCAGTTCTTC,CASSPTLYNEQFF
many,TRBJ2-7,TRBD1,TRBV20-1,TGCAGTGCTAGCCTCAGACAGGGGGTTTACGAGCAGTACTTC,CSASLRQGVYEQYF
few,TRBJ2-1,TRBD1,TRBV6-1,TGTGCCAGCAGTCGGGACAGGGGGATTGGGGAGCAGTTCTTC,CASSRDRGIGEQFF
-,TRBJ1-3,-,TRBV12-3/TRBV12-4,TGTGCCAGCAGTTTTGCCTCTGGAAACACCATATATTTT,CASSFASGNTIYF
-,TRBJ2-3,-,TRBV20-1,TGCAGTGTTGCTGGGCGGGGTGGAGATACGCAGTATTTT,CSVAGRGGDTQYF